This T cell receptor beta chain derives from a study of control samples from healthy donors and cancer patients. Sequenced by immunoSEQ multiplex PCR; TCRdb stores in-frame clones only, minus some. This table has 100,000 to 150,000 clones, nearly 90% appearing once. The CDR3 loop spans 19 amino acids. V lost 3 bases and J lost 5; bases outside the gene matches: 16. CDR1 SGHTS and CDR2 YDEGEE come from the germline V gene. The specimen sequenced was PBMCs. This clonotype was obtained from a man in his forties or fifties with head and neck cancer. The chain is built from TRBV5-8 and TRBJ2-5; the match to TRBD2 covers 13 bases. As DNA, the CDR3 is TGTGCCAGCAGCTCGCGAACCCGACTAGCGGGAGGATTTGGTGAGACCCAGTACTTC. It translates to CASSSRTRLAGGFGETQYF.